This T cell receptor (beta chain) was obtained from a study of CD8 T cells in ankylosing spondylitis (dated by TCRdb to about 2017). Concerning the study at large: T cell receptor beta repertoires were profiled in healthy donors and ankylosing spondylitis patients so that disease-linked TCR variants could be found. The full study cohort comprised 25 ankylosing spondylitis patients and roughly 100 healthy donors. Samples of peripheral blood were taken, and for ankylosing spondylitis patients, synovial fluid was collected as well. Beyond this particular receptor, the publication reports: Some motif variants had previously been reported in the synovial fluid and blood of reactive arthritis patients, which suggests shared mechanisms of disease initiation. The disease-linked clones had a CD8+ phenotype and were found at relatively low frequencies in peripheral blood. Blood from ankylosing spondylitis patients appeared to be characterized by a TCR beta motif made up of under ten highly homologous amino acid variants. The disease-linked clones were reported to be significantly enriched in matched synovial fluid samples from ankylosing spondylitis patients.

Instrument on record: Illumina HiSeq 2500. Quantitative 5'-RACE with molecular barcodes was the method used to prepare the TCR beta libraries. As for the original processing: To identify disease-linked TCR variants, a new computational method was used, one built on a probabilistic model of VDJ rearrangement. The public reads were quality trimmed at Q25 with fastp and then assembled into clones with MiXCR by TCRdb, keeping productive beta chains. One record per CDR3 amino acid sequence lists the most common genes and DNA. The V and J calls come from TCRdb's annotation, not from the publication. Across this sample there are more than 600,000 distinct CDR3 sequences, with 15% to 20% seen only once. The ten most abundant clones make up 15% to 20% of the sample. From the cysteine up to the phenylalanine, the CDR3 has a length of 11 residues. Here the CDR3 DNA is all that survives: 33 bases in frame from base 1. The germline V gene gives CDR1 as SQVTM and CDR2 as ANQGSEA. V and J lose 7 bases and 7 bases, and a span of 12 bases separates them.

A word on this clonotype: The antigen it binds to is not known. Base qualities are not provided; no much larger clone lies one nucleotide away.

The source of this sequence is a male donor with ankylosing spondylitis. Here the chain combines TRBV29-1 and TRBJ2-3, with TRBD2 as a weak D call on 6 bases. The source material was blood, either unsorted or a sorted T cell fraction (not recorded which). The DNA sequence is given as TGCAGCGCCACGGACTATCATACGCAGTATTTT. Translated, this gives CSATDYHTQYF.